The present T cell receptor (beta chain) was sequenced within a study of EBV T-cell therapy then PD-1 blockade in nasopharyngeal carcinoma. Treatment in this sample: AdE1-LMPpoly-expanded autologous EBV-specific T-cell therapy followed by anti-PD-1 nivolumab. To note about this clone: Antigen: not known.

The table came from immunoSEQ multiplex PCR; TCRdb's copy has only in-frame clones and leaves some out. This table holds roughly 16,000 clones, 80% to 85% found once. The V and J ends lost 1 base and 7 bases respectively, with 19 bases between them. From germline, CDR1 is LGHNA and CDR2 YSLEER. The CDR3 totals 17 residues. The TCR was taken from a man aged 35-49 years with nasopharyngeal carcinoma. Here the sequenced sample was CD8+ T cells from blood, taken at day 0 from a patient whose treatment included autologous EBV-specific T cells and nivolumab. The rearrangement links TRBV4-3 to TRBJ2-2; D remains ambiguous. CDR3 in amino acids: CASSQGSSLDDRGELFF. The DNA for the CDR3 is TGCGCCAGCAGCCAAGGTTCCTCTCTCGACGATCGCGGGGAGCTGTTTTTT.